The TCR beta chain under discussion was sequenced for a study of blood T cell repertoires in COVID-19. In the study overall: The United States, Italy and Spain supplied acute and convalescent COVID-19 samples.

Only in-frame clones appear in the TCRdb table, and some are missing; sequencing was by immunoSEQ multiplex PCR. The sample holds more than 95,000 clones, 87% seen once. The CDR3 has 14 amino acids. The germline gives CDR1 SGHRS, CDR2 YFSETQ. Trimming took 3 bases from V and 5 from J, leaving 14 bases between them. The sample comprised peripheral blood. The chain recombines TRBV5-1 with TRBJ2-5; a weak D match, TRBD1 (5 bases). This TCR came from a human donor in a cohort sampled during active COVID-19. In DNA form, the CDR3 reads TGCGCCAGCAGCTCCTCGACAGTGAGGGAGACCCAGTACTTC. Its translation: CASSSSTVRETQYF.